Listed below are T cell receptor beta chains from one sample, sequenced in a study of CD8 T cells in Susac syndrome. TCRdb reprocessed the immunoSEQ multiplex PCR reads via MiXCR and lists one record per CDR3 protein. The table includes 180,000 or so distinct CDR3 sequences, about 94% detected once. The sequenced sample consisted of CD4+ T cells from PBMCs. These receptors were taken from a human donor in good health. The CDR3 runs from the conserved cysteine through the conserved F or W. D genes are given only for firm matches. Part of the rows lack a size; the others show once, few, many or a class for expanded clones.

d_call | j_call | clone_size | v_call | cdr3_nt | cdr3_aa
TRBD2 | TRBJ2-5 | - | TRBV7-3 | TGTGCCAGCACTATTGGGGAGCGGGGAGAGGGGGAGACCCAGTACTTC | CASTIGERGEGETQYF
- | TRBJ1-1 | - | TRBV7-2 | TGTGCCAGCAGCCGAGGGGGATCACAGGCGACCACTGAAGCTTTCTTT | CASSRGGSQATTEAFF
- | TRBJ1-2 | - | TRBV18 | TGTGCCAGCTCACCCAGCTATGGCTACACCTTC | CASSPSYGYTF
- | TRBJ2-3 | - | TRBV15 | TGTGCCACCAGCAGGACGACAGCCCACACGGATACGCAGTATTTT | CATSRTTAHTDTQYF
TRBD1 | TRBJ2-2 | once | TRBV29-1 | TGCAGCGTCTTCCCCCCGGGACAGGGGAACACCGGGGAGCTGTTTTTT | CSVFPPGQGNTGELFF
TRBD2 | TRBJ2-1 | - | TRBV15 | TGTGCCACCAGCGGTAGCGGGGCGTATGACAATGAGCAGTTCTTC | CATSGSGAYDNEQFF
- | TRBJ2-7 | - | TRBV29-1 | TGCAGCGTTATTCAGGACACCTTGGGGGAGCAGTACTTC | CSVIQDTLGEQYF
- | TRBJ1-4 | - | TRBV20-1 | TGCAGTGCCCGAGATCCCTTGGGAAATGAAAAACTGTTTTTT | CSARDPLGNEKLFF
TRBD2 | TRBJ2-2 | - | TRBV27 | TGTGCCAGCAGCCACACTAGCGGGAGGGCCACAGGGGAGCTGTTTTTT | CASSHTSGRATGELFF
TRBD1 | TRBJ2-3 | - | TRBV20-1 | TGCAGTGCTAGGAACCCTCTGGACAGGGGAGAGCAGTATTTT | CSARNPLDRGEQYF
TRBD2 | TRBJ2-3 | - | TRBV20-1 | TGCAGTGCAAAGCTAGCGGGAGGGCGAAGTAGGACAGATACGCAGTATTTT | CSAKLAGGRSRTDTQYF
- | TRBJ1-2 | - | TRBV28 | TGTGCCAGCAGTTTCCAGGGGTACTATGGCTACACCTTC | CASSFQGYYGYTF
- | TRBJ2-1 | - | TRBV12-3/TRBV12-4 | TGTGCCAGCAGTCCCACAGGTTGGGAGGCATACAATGAGCAGTTCTTC | CASSPTGWEAYNEQFF
- | TRBJ2-3 | - | TRBV29-1 | TGCAGCGTTGTTGGCAGGGCGGTAGATACGCAGTATTTT | CSVVGRAVDTQYF
- | TRBJ2-7 | - | TRBV6-6 | TGTGCCAGCAGTTACTCGATCCCGACAGTGGACGAGCAGTACTTC | CASSYSIPTVDEQYF
- | TRBJ2-7 | - | TRBV9 | TGTGCCAGCAGCGTAGCCCCAGGACAGAATGCCGAGCAGTACTTC | CASSVAPGQNAEQYF
TRBD2 | TRBJ2-1 | - | TRBV7-2 | TGTGCCAGCAGCTTAGCCCAGACTAGCCACAATGAGCAGTTCTTC | CASSLAQTSHNEQFF
TRBD1 | TRBJ1-2 | - | TRBV28 | TGTGCCAGCAGTGACAGGGGTGGCTACACCTTC | CASSDRGGYTF
TRBD2 | TRBJ2-7 | - | TRBV29-1 | TGCAGCGGCTTTAATCCGGGACTAGCGGGAGCGGTCGAGCAGTACTTC | CSGFNPGLAGAVEQYF
- | TRBJ1-5 | - | TRBV7-3 | TGTGCCAGCAGCTTATTTGGGGGACAGCCCCAGCATTTT | CASSLFGGQPQHF
- | TRBJ1-5 | - | TRBV20-1 | TGCAGTGTGACCCCAGACAATCAGCCCCAGCATTTT | CSVTPDNQPQHF
- | TRBJ2-1 | - | TRBV27 | TGTGCCAGCAGTTTAGGGTGGGGGGACTACAATGAGCAGTTCTTC | CASSLGWGDYNEQFF
TRBD2 | TRBJ2-7 | once | TRBV6-2/TRBV6-3 | TGTGCCAGCAGCTTACTAGCGGGAGTAAAGAACGAGCAGTACTTC | CASSLLAGVKNEQYF
TRBD2 | TRBJ2-7 | - | TRBV20-1 | TGCAGTGCTGTCCTGACTAGCGGGAGATACGAGCAGTACTTC | CSAVLTSGRYEQYF
- | TRBJ2-5 | - | TRBV9 | TGTGCCAGCAGCGCCCAGGGGGGGTACCAAGAGACCCAGTACTTC | CASSAQGGYQETQYF
- | TRBJ1-4 | once | TRBV29-1 | TGCAGCGTTTTGAGCGACCGAACCAATGAAAAACTGTTTTTT | CSVLSDRTNEKLFF
- | TRBJ2-4 | - | TRBV19 | TGTGCCAGTAGTATGGGTGGTGGAGTTCTGGGGGGCGAAGCCAAAAACATTCAGTACTTC | CASSMGGGVLGGEAKNIQYF
TRBD1 | TRBJ1-2 | - | TRBV5-1 | TGCGCCAGCAGCGCTCGACAGGGGGAATATGGCTACACCTTC | CASSARQGEYGYTF
TRBD2 | TRBJ2-1 | - | TRBV28 | TGTGCCAGCAGTTTGTCGGCGGGAGCGGTTGAGCAGTTCTTC | CASSLSAGAVEQFF
TRBD2 | TRBJ2-7 | once | TRBV4-2 | TGTGCCAGCAGCCAAGTAGGCGTGGGGCTAGCGGGGAGCTCCTACGAGCAGTACTTC | CASSQVGVGLAGSSYEQYF
- | TRBJ1-2 | - | TRBV30 | TGTGCCTGGGGGACGGTCAACTATGGCTACACCTTC | CAWGTVNYGYTF
TRBD2 | TRBJ2-3 | - | TRBV6-2/TRBV6-3 | TGTGCCAGCAGGGGACTAGCGGGAGCGGCAGATACGCAGTATTTT | CASRGLAGAADTQYF
- | TRBJ1-2 | - | TRBV6-6 | TGTGCCAGCGGGGTGGCGGGCTACACCTTC | CASGVAGYTF
TRBD1 | TRBJ2-1 | - | TRBV5-6 | TGTGCCAGCAGTTCACAGGGGCGACACAATGAGCAGTTCTTC | CASSSQGRHNEQFF
TRBD1 | TRBJ2-7 | - | TRBV7-2 | TGTGCCAGCAATCCCGGACAGGCGCCATACGAGCAGTACTTC | CASNPGQAPYEQYF
TRBD2 | TRBJ2-3 | - | TRBV28 | TGTGCCAGCAGTTTGCGGGAGCGACATACGCAGTATTTT | CASSLRERHTQYF
TRBD2 | TRBJ2-3 | - | TRBV30 | TGTGCCTGGAGAGAGCGGGGGACAGATACGCAGTATTTT | CAWRERGTDTQYF
- | TRBJ2-2 | - | TRBV5-6 | TGTGCCAGCAGCACGGATGCGAACACCGGGGAGCTGTTTTTT | CASSTDANTGELFF
- | TRBJ2-3 | - | TRBV7-2 | TGTGCCAGCAGCAGCGACCATACAGATACGCAGTATTTT | CASSSDHTDTQYF
TRBD2 | TRBJ2-4 | - | TRBV7-2 | TGTGCCAGCAGCCTCACTAGCGGGAGACTCATTCAGTACTTC | CASSLTSGRLIQYF
- | TRBJ2-4 | - | TRBV15 | TGTGCCACCAGCAGATCCATCCAGGGATCCCCTCAGTACTTC | CATSRSIQGSPQYF
- | TRBJ2-3 | - | TRBV15 | TGTGCCACCAGCAGAGACCCCACTTGGGCAGATACGCAGTATTTT | CATSRDPTWADTQYF
- | TRBJ1-2 | - | TRBV7-8 | TGTGCCAGCAGCTTAGCGAAGGAGTATGGCTACACCTTC | CASSLAKEYGYTF
- | TRBJ2-3 | - | TRBV6-2/TRBV6-3 | TGTGCCAGCGGGCTCTTGGCTACCCCCACAGATACGCAGTATTTT | CASGLLATPTDTQYF
- | TRBJ1-1 | - | TRBV20-1 | TGCAGGATGGGTTTGAACACTGAAGCTTTCTTT | CRMGLNTEAFF
TRBD2 | TRBJ2-1 | - | TRBV20-1 | TGCAGTGCTAGAGTGCGGACTAGCGGGATAAATGAGCAGTTCTTC | CSARVRTSGINEQFF
- | TRBJ2-1 | few | TRBV5-6 | TGTGCCAGCAGCTTGCGACAGGAGCAGTTCTTC | CASSLRQEQFF
- | TRBJ1-1 | - | TRBV11-2 | TGTGCCAGCAGCTTGAGGGTACGGATCACTGAAGCTTTCTTT | CASSLRVRITEAFF
- | TRBJ1-5 | - | TRBV29-1 | TGCAGCGTTGGTGGGGACAAGAATCAGCCCCAGCATTTT | CSVGGDKNQPQHF
- | TRBJ2-7 | - | TRBV9 | TGTGCCAGCAGCGTAGCGGAAACCTACGAGCAGTACTTC | CASSVAETYEQYF
- | TRBJ2-6 | once | TRBV12-3/TRBV12-4 | TGTGCCAGCAGGCTCCCTGGGGCCAACGTCCTGACTTTC | CASRLPGANVLTF
- | TRBJ2-1 | - | TRBV6-6 | TGTGCCAGCAGACCCGCGACAGCTCACAATGAGCAGTTCTTC | CASRPATAHNEQFF
TRBD1 | TRBJ1-1 | - | TRBV2 | TGTGCCACCAATGGACAGGGAATTGAAGCTTTCTTT | CATNGQGIEAFF
- | TRBJ2-7 | - | TRBV18 | TGTGCCAGCTCATCCGTTCCGACAGCGGAAGAGCAGTACTTC | CASSSVPTAEEQYF
- | TRBJ2-1 | - | TRBV28 | TGTGCCAGCAGCTTGGACCCGGGGAATGAGCAGTTCTTC | CASSLDPGNEQFF
- | TRBJ2-7 | once | TRBV27 | TGTGCCAGCAGTTGGTGTATCCAGCGGGTGTTCTACGAGCAGTACTTC | CASSWCIQRVFYEQYF
TRBD1 | TRBJ2-7 | once | TRBV4-3 | TGCGCCAGCAGCCGAGGGGACAGGAGGCACGAGCAGTACTTC | CASSRGDRRHEQYF
TRBD1 | TRBJ2-1 | - | TRBV30 | TGTGCCTGGAGTCTCCGGGACAGTTACTACAATGAGCAGTTCTTC | CAWSLRDSYYNEQFF
- | TRBJ2-7 | few | TRBV29-1 | TGCAGCGGGAGTAGTCAGGACGAGCAGTACTTC | CSGSSQDEQYF
TRBD1 | TRBJ1-2 | - | TRBV6-5 | TGTGCCAGCAGTTACTCTGGACAGGGTGGCTATGGCTACACCTTC | CASSYSGQGGYGYTF